The subject of this entry is one T cell receptor (beta chain). Its specificity is not known. This record belongs to a study of cytomegalovirus exposure and HLA in healthy donors. Overall study findings and caveats: Exclusion applied to some V segments, including TRBV6-2 and TRBV6-3, as they were indistinguishable.

The PCR was carried out with 60 Vbeta primers and 13 Jbeta primers. Method: immunoSEQ multiplex PCR; TCRdb's copy keeps in-frame clones and lacks some. The table includes around 210,000 clones, roughly 80% detected once. Nominally healthy donors provided the samples, though records likely missed some immune exposures. The germline gives CDR1 SGHDT, CDR2 YYEEEE. This CDR3 is built from 16 residues. Trimming removed 0 bases at V and 2 bases at J, with 15 bases between. The sequence was obtained from a man aged 45-65 years in good health and CMV-seronegative. V is TRBV5-6 and J is TRBJ2-7; tentatively, D is TRBD1 (7 bases). The sample comprised PBMCs. The CDR3 sequence: CASSLVAGGKTYEQYF. The CDR3 nucleotides are TGTGCCAGCAGCTTGGTCGCAGGGGGGAAGACCTACGAGCAGTACTTC.